One sample yielded the 18 T cell receptor beta chains listed below, sequenced in a study of cytomegalovirus exposure and HLA in healthy donors (dated by TCRdb to the late 2010s). To prepare the library, the immunoSEQ multiplex PCR assay was applied. For the multiplex PCR, a mixture combining 60 forward primers for TCR Vbeta segments and 13 reverse primers for TCR Jbeta segments was used. TCRdb took this table from immuneACCESS and kept in-frame rearrangements with V and J called. Such tables lack part of the clones; where checked against another copy, unresolved V genes explain under half of the gap, and the rest is unexplained. The sample data list 150,000 to 200,000 clones, and around 80% of these were observed just once. Roughly 2% of the sample is taken by the ten largest. The sequencing input was PBMCs. These receptors all stem from a human donor in good health.

The V and J genes are TRBV29-1 and TRBJ1-1, with a possible D match to TRBD1 (6 bases). Trimming shortened V by 6 bases and J by 0 bases, and 11 bases separated the two germline ends. CDR1 SQVTM and CDR2 ANQGSEA come from the germline V gene. The CDR3 runs 13 residues. The CDR3 nucleotides are TGCAGCGTGCTCAGGGGCCTGAACACTGAAGCTTTCTTT. Its translation is CSVLRGLNTEAFF.

V gene TRBV5-1 combines with J gene TRBJ1-2, with 11 bases fitting TRBD1. Germline V gives CDR1 SGHRS, CDR2 YFSETQ. V trimming: 4 bases; J trimming: 1 base; junction bases outside the gene matches: 12. The CDR3 is 18 amino acids. The DNA for the CDR3 is TGCGCCAGCAGCGGGTCCGGGACAGGGGGAAACGTTAACTATGGCTACACCTTC. This sequence encodes CASSGSGTGGNVNYGYTF.

The rearrangement links TRBV6-5 to TRBJ1-1; D is unresolved. The CDR3 runs to 13 residues. Germline V CDR1 and CDR2: MNHEY, SVGAGI. V was trimmed by 0 bases and J by 1 base, leaving 3 bases between them. CDR3 DNA: TGTGCCAGCAGTTACTCCAAGAACACTGAAGCTTTCTTT. Translation: CASSYSKNTEAFF.

The CDR3: CASSLGSGGGAVGEQFF. Written as DNA, the CDR3 is TGTGCCAGCAGCTTAGGGTCGGGCGGGGGGGCAGTCGGTGAGCAGTTCTTC. The chain is built from TRBV11-2 and TRBJ2-1; 9 positions match TRBD2. The trim removed 1 base at V and 9 bases at J, leaving 13 bases unmatched. The germline gives CDR1 SGHAT, CDR2 FQNNGV. The CDR3 spans 17 residues.

V usage is TRBV4-3 and J usage is TRBJ2-1, with D unresolved. The V and J ends lost 1 base and 4 bases respectively, with 11 bases between them. Germline V gene sequence: CDR1 LGHNA, CDR2 YSLEER. CDR3 length: 15 amino acids. The CDR3 coding sequence is TGCGCCAGCAGCCAAGGTGGGCTAACTTACAATGAGCAGTTCTTC. The encoded protein is CASSQGGLTYNEQFF.

The CDR3: CASSPASGGDTQYF. For the CDR3, the DNA is TGTGCCAGCTCACCAGCTAGCGGGGGAGATACGCAGTATTTT. The chain has TRBV18 and TRBJ2-3; 10 bases map to TRBD2. V lost 2 bases to trimming and J lost 5 bases; unmatched junction nucleotides: 1. This CDR3 comprises 14 residues. Germline CDR1 and CDR2: KGHSH and LQKENI.

The chain couples TRBV7-2 to TRBJ2-4; 12 bases map to TRBD2. The length of the CDR3 is 18 residues. Germline values: CDR1 SGHTA, CDR2 FQGNSA. With V trimmed by 1 base and J by 1 base, 5 bases remained unmatched. The CDR3 here is CASSLGLTSGGAKNIQYF. CDR3 nucleotides: TGTGCCAGCAGCTTAGGGCTCACTAGCGGGGGGGCCAAAAACATTCAGTACTTC.

The chain carries TRBV19 and TRBJ2-7, with D perhaps matching TRBD1 (6 bases). The CDR3 is 15 residues long. Trimming stripped 5 bases from V and 3 bases from J, with 17 bases between. CDR1 LNHDA and CDR2 SQIVND come from the germline V gene (reference sequence). The CDR3: CASSQAGTQNYEQYF. CDR3 nucleotide sequence: TGTGCCAGTAGTCAAGCCGGGACACAGAACTACGAGCAGTACTTC.

This rearrangement joins TRBV29-1 to TRBJ2-1; 12 bases line up with TRBD2. Trimming took 8 bases from V and 0 from J; bases not matched to a gene: 8. This CDR3 region has 16 residues. Germline CDR1 is SQVTM and CDR2 is ANQGSEA. CDR3 nucleotide sequence: TGCAGCACACTAGCGGGGGGACCGAGCTCCTACAATGAGCAGTTCTTC. Protein sequence: CSTLAGGPSSYNEQFF.

This clone was seen once. The chain employs TRBV6-1 and TRBJ2-7, with 7 bases aligning to TRBD1. The CDR3 has 14 amino acids. The junction had 10 bases not matched to a gene; V was cut back by 6 bases and J by 5 bases. Germline assignment: CDR1 MNHNS and CDR2 SASEGT. The CDR3 protein is CASSLQGKNHEQYF. The CDR3 DNA follows: TGTGCCAGCAGCCTACAGGGGAAGAACCACGAGCAGTACTTC.

The CDR3 protein is CASTDRVNYEQYF. The CDR3 coding sequence is TGTGCCAGCACTGACAGGGTGAACTACGAGCAGTACTTC. The chain couples TRBV2 to TRBJ2-7; TRBD1 matches at 7 bases. The junction had 6 bases not matched to a gene; V was cut back by 7 bases and J by 3 bases. The CDR3 spans 13 residues. The germline V gene has CDR1 SNHLY and CDR2 FYNNEI.

V is TRBV19 and J is TRBJ1-1; D unresolved. Germline V CDR1 and CDR2: LNHDA, SQIVND (reference sequence). CDR3 length: 14 residues. The V end lost 2 bases, the J end lost 4 bases, and 11 bases lay between the germline ends. The DNA for the CDR3 is TGTGCCAGTAGTATAATAGGCGGGAGCACTGAAGCTTTCTTT. Translating gives CASSIIGGSTEAFF. Based on the CDR3 plus reference TRBV19 and TRBJ1-1, the full variable domain is DGGITQSPKYLFRKEGQNVTLSCEQNLNHDAMYWYRQDPGQGLRLIYYSQIVNDFQKGDIAEGYSVSREKKESFPLTVTSAQKNPTAFYLCASSIIGGSTEAFFGQGTRLTVV.

The rearrangement links TRBV7-2 to TRBJ2-5, with D unclear. The CDR3 covers 14 residues. From germline, CDR1 is SGHTA and CDR2 FQGNSA. Trimming removed 2 bases at V and 0 bases at J, with 7 bases between. CDR3 bases: TGTGCCAGCAGCTTACGGGTTTACCAAGAGACCCAGTACTTC. Protein: CASSLRVYQETQYF.

The gene calls are TRBV28 and TRBJ1-6, with D perhaps TRBD1 (5 bases). Germline V gene lookup returns CDR1 MDHEN and CDR2 SYDVKM. This CDR3 has 17 residues. V dropped 6 bases and J dropped 9 bases, with 24 bases sitting between them. Here the CDR3 DNA reads TGTGCCAGCAGACAAAAATCGGCAGGGTCCGGTGGTTCACCCCTCCACTTT. The encoded protein is CASRQKSAGSGGSPLHF.

This clone was recorded once. The V and J genes are TRBV6-6 and TRBJ1-2; D possibly corresponds to TRBD1 (5 bases). This CDR3 has 14 residues. V was cut by 7 bases and J by 8 bases, with 20 bases left in between. The germline V gene encodes CDR1 MNHNY and CDR2 SVGAGI (reference sequence). The CDR3, as DNA: TGTGCCAGCAATGAGCATGGGGCCATCTCGGGCTACACCTTC. Its protein is CASNEHGAISGYTF.

The V gene is TRBV7-8, the J gene TRBJ2-5; D perhaps matches TRBD2 (5 bases). The germline V and J ends were trimmed by 5 bases and 2 bases, with 12 bases remaining between them. The CDR3 totals 14 residues. Per germline, CDR1 SGHVS and CDR2 FQNEAQ. The CDR3 loop reads CASSPRRWQETQYF. Here the CDR3 DNA reads TGTGCCAGCAGCCCCCGGAGGTGGCAAGAGACCCAGTACTTC.

The chain uses TRBV6-1 and TRBJ1-1; no firm D call. With 3 bases removed from V and 3 bases from J, the gap between germline ends came to 11 bases. The CDR3 is 14 residues long. The germline V gene has CDR1 MNHNS and CDR2 SASEGT. The CDR3 is CASSERWRDTEAFF. The CDR3 coding sequence is TGTGCCAGCAGTGAGAGGTGGAGGGACACTGAAGCTTTCTTT.

The chain employs TRBV7-3 and TRBJ2-1, with TRBD1 matching 8 bases. The CDR3 spans 15 residues. Trimming at V came to 5 bases and at J to 6 bases, leaving 9 bases not matched to a gene. Germline V CDR1 and CDR2: SGHTA, FQGTGA. The CDR3: CASSHGQGGLNEQFF. The DNA of the CDR3 is TGTGCCAGCAGCCACGGACAGGGCGGGCTCAATGAGCAGTTCTTC.